This paragraph reports one T cell receptor (beta chain). Its antigen is unknown. Base qualities are not recorded, but no much larger clone differs from it by a single base. Including cysteine and phenylalanine, the CDR3 has 14 amino acids. CDR3 DNA only is kept here, 42 bases in frame from base 1. The junction shows trimming of 4 bases on V and 2 bases on J, plus 8 bases between the germline ends. Via the germline V gene (reference sequence), CDR1 is LNHDA and CDR2 SQIVND. Whole blood was collected in K2EDTA tubes by collaborating institutions according to the institutions' own protocols. Collaborator samples were shipped for TCRbeta analysis as frozen whole blood, isolated PBMCs, or DNA extracted from either sample type. The data originate from a study of blood T cell repertoires in COVID-19 (dated by TCRdb to 2020 to 2022). In the study overall: Samples covering the acute and convalescent phases of COVID-19 were provided by collaborators in the United States, Italy and Spain. The material from the prospective study consisted of cDNA or gDNA derived from T cells, B-cell-depleted T cells, or PBMCs. Deeply sampled blood TCRbeta repertoires from subjects exposed to, actively infected with, or recovered from COVID-19 were included in the dataset. The repertoires were released in a freely available public database meant as a resource for research on the immune response to SARS-CoV-2. Samples came from the ongoing ImmuneRACE study (first 160 participants) plus 1,254 subjects from 6 global collaborators. Nearly every sample came with metadata listing a de-identified subject ID, COVID-19 status, age in years and sex. Where available, HLA class I and class II types were taken from metadata supplied by the sample provider and were not determined by assay-based typing.

TCRbeta CDR3 regions were amplified from genomic DNA by means of the immunoSEQ Assay, a bias-controlled multiplex PCR. The authors' analysis ran thus. Nucleated cell counts per sample were estimated from amplification of reference gene primers within the assay. To quantify the absolute abundance of each unique TCRbeta CDR3 rearrangement, sequence reads were collapsed and filtered. For each sample, productive Simpson clonality was calculated as the square root of Simpson's diversity index across productive rearrangements. TCRdb mirrors the immuneACCESS table, restricted to in-frame sequences. Some clones are absent from its copies; in checked studies, under half trace to an unresolved V gene, and the reason for the others is unknown. The V and J calls and clone size are taken from that table; D and trimming were inferred from the DNA. This sample comprises about 170,000 clones, approximately 86% of them detected only once. Roughly a tenth of the sample is in the top ten clones.

General study outcomes and caveats: Clinical and demographic metadata were provided uncurated, with the amount varying by source and participant.

Here the chain combines TRBV19 and TRBJ1-4; the D gene identity is not certain. The sequence was collected from a woman aged 80 or over with active or convalescent COVID-19. The sample taken for sequencing was peripheral blood. CDR3 sequence: CASSKGSTNEKLFF. The nucleotide sequence is TGTGCCAGTAGTAAAGGGAGTACTAATGAAAAACTGTTTTTT.